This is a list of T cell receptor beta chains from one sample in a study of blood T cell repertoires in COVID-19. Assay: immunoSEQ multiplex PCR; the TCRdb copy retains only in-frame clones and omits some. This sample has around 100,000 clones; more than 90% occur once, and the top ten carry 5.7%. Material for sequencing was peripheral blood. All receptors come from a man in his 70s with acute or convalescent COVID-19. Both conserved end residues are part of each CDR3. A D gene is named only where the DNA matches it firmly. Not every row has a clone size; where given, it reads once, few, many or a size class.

CDR3 DNA: TGTGCCAGCAGCTTAGGGGCAGGCTACAATGAGCAGTTCTTC
CDR3 protein: CASSLGAGYNEQFF
V gene: TRBV7-3
D gene: .
J gene: TRBJ2-1
clone size: .

CDR3 DNA: TGTGCCAGCTCGCAAGGGACTCAAGAGACCCAGTACTTC
CDR3 protein: CASSQGTQETQYF
V gene: TRBV18
D gene: .
J gene: TRBJ2-5
clone size: .

CDR3 DNA: TGCGCCAGCAGCTCGACTAACAGCTACGAGCAGTACTTC
CDR3 protein: CASSSTNSYEQYF
V gene: TRBV5-1
D gene: .
J gene: TRBJ2-7
clone size: .

CDR3 DNA: TGTGCCAGCAGCTCCCAGGGGCTTAACACTGAAGCTTTCTTT
CDR3 protein: CASSSQGLNTEAFF
V gene: TRBV6-6
D gene: .
J gene: TRBJ1-1
clone size: .

CDR3 DNA: TGTGCCAGCAGTTGGGGAGGGGAGACCCAGTACTTC
CDR3 protein: CASSWGGETQYF
V gene: TRBV12-3/TRBV12-4
D gene: TRBD2
J gene: TRBJ2-5
clone size: .

CDR3 DNA: TGTGCCAGCAGTCCTACCTATAGCAATCAGCCCCAGCATTTT
CDR3 protein: CASSPTYSNQPQHF
V gene: TRBV2
D gene: .
J gene: TRBJ1-5
clone size: .

CDR3 DNA: TGTGCCAGCAGCACACAAAGCGGGAGGGCCGGGGAGCTGTTTTTT
CDR3 protein: CASSTQSGRAGELFF
V gene: TRBV7-3
D gene: TRBD2
J gene: TRBJ2-2
clone size: .

CDR3 DNA: TGTGCCAGCAGTTACTCGAATAGGGGCACCGGGGAGCTGTTTTTT
CDR3 protein: CASSYSNRGTGELFF
V gene: TRBV6-5
D gene: .
J gene: TRBJ2-2
clone size: .

CDR3 DNA: TGTGCCAGCAGCTCGCGGGGAGATACGCAGTATTTT
CDR3 protein: CASSSRGDTQYF
V gene: TRBV7-3
D gene: .
J gene: TRBJ2-3
clone size: .

CDR3 DNA: TGTGCCAGCAGCGTAGGAACTAGCGGAGTACAAGAGACCCAGTACTTC
CDR3 protein: CASSVGTSGVQETQYF
V gene: TRBV9
D gene: TRBD2
J gene: TRBJ2-5
clone size: .

CDR3 DNA: TGTGCCAGCAGCCCGACAGGGGGGAAGAACACTGAAGCTTTCTTT
CDR3 protein: CASSPTGGKNTEAFF
V gene: TRBV28
D gene: TRBD1
J gene: TRBJ1-1
clone size: .

CDR3 DNA: TGTGCCAGCAGACCCCGGCGGGGTACTGAAGCTTTCTTT
CDR3 protein: CASRPRRGTEAFF
V gene: TRBV12-3/TRBV12-4
D gene: .
J gene: TRBJ1-1
clone size: .

CDR3 DNA: TGTGCCAGCGGGCCCAGTAGCAATCAGCCCCAGCATTTT
CDR3 protein: CASGPSSNQPQHF
V gene: TRBV28
D gene: .
J gene: TRBJ1-5
clone size: .

CDR3 DNA: TGTGCCAGCAGTGAGACAGTCAGGCTAGATGGCTACACCTTC
CDR3 protein: CASSETVRLDGYTF
V gene: TRBV2
D gene: .
J gene: TRBJ1-2
clone size: .

CDR3 DNA: TGTGCCATCAGTGAGTCAACAGGGGTTGAAAAACTGTTTTTT
CDR3 protein: CAISESTGVEKLFF
V gene: TRBV10-3
D gene: TRBD1
J gene: TRBJ1-4
clone size: .

CDR3 DNA: TGTGCCAGCAGCTTAGAAGGTAGCGGGGGGCCCCTAGGGACGCAGTATTTT
CDR3 protein: CASSLEGSGGPLGTQYF
V gene: TRBV11-2
D gene: TRBD2
J gene: TRBJ2-3
clone size: .

CDR3 DNA: TGTGCCACCTCCTCACGGCGGAGCCCCTACGAGCAGTACTTC
CDR3 protein: CATSSRRSPYEQYF
V gene: TRBV24-1
D gene: .
J gene: TRBJ2-7
clone size: once

CDR3 DNA: TGCGCCAGCAGCTTGCTTTCTGGACGGACTTCATTCTATGGCTACACCTTC
CDR3 protein: CASSLLSGRTSFYGYTF
V gene: TRBV5-1
D gene: .
J gene: TRBJ1-2
clone size: .

CDR3 DNA: TGTGCCAGCAGCGTAGGTGCTAGCGGGGGCTACGAGCAGTACTTC
CDR3 protein: CASSVGASGGYEQYF
V gene: TRBV9
D gene: TRBD2
J gene: TRBJ2-7
clone size: .

CDR3 DNA: TGTGCCAGCGGACCCACTAGCGGGGCTTTGGGGGAGCAGTTCTTC
CDR3 protein: CASGPTSGALGEQFF
V gene: TRBV11-2
D gene: TRBD2
J gene: TRBJ2-1
clone size: few

CDR3 DNA: TGTGCCAGCAGCTTGTCGGCGGGAGGCTACAATGAGCAGTTCTTC
CDR3 protein: CASSLSAGGYNEQFF
V gene: TRBV5-5
D gene: TRBD2
J gene: TRBJ2-1
clone size: once

CDR3 DNA: TGCGCCAGCAGCGCGGTAGGACAGTCGAATGAAAAACTGTTTTTT
CDR3 protein: CASSAVGQSNEKLFF
V gene: TRBV5-1
D gene: .
J gene: TRBJ1-4
clone size: few

CDR3 DNA: TGCGCCAGCAGCTTTATCGGGGGGGGCCAGGAGACCCAGTACTTC
CDR3 protein: CASSFIGGGQETQYF
V gene: TRBV5-1
D gene: TRBD2
J gene: TRBJ2-5
clone size: .

CDR3 DNA: TGCGCCAGCAGCACACGACAGGGGGCCTATAATTCACCCCTCCACTTT
CDR3 protein: CASSTRQGAYNSPLHF
V gene: TRBV5-1
D gene: TRBD1
J gene: TRBJ1-6
clone size: .

CDR3 DNA: TGTGCCAGCGATGAGGCGGGAGGTGGGTACGAGCAGTACTTC
CDR3 protein: CASDEAGGGYEQYF
V gene: TRBV28
D gene: TRBD2
J gene: TRBJ2-7
clone size: .

CDR3 DNA: TGTGCCAGCAGAAGGGACAGGGATGAAAAACTGTTTTTT
CDR3 protein: CASRRDRDEKLFF
V gene: TRBV6-6
D gene: TRBD1
J gene: TRBJ1-4
clone size: .

CDR3 DNA: TGTGCCAGCAGGGCGGGTAGGACTTTCTTT
CDR3 protein: CASRAGRTFF
V gene: TRBV6-5
D gene: .
J gene: TRBJ1-1
clone size: .

CDR3 DNA: TGTGCCAGCTCACCGGGACTAGCGGTCTACGAGCAGTACTTC
CDR3 protein: CASSPGLAVYEQYF
V gene: TRBV18
D gene: TRBD2
J gene: TRBJ2-7
clone size: .

CDR3 DNA: TGTGCCAGCAGCGGAGGCGGGACCAGGGAGGAGACCCAGTACTTC
CDR3 protein: CASSGGGTREETQYF
V gene: TRBV11-3
D gene: .
J gene: TRBJ2-5
clone size: .

CDR3 DNA: TGTGCCAGCAGCCTGGGGCGCACAGATACGCAGTATTTT
CDR3 protein: CASSLGRTDTQYF
V gene: TRBV7-6
D gene: .
J gene: TRBJ2-3
clone size: .

CDR3 DNA: TGTGCCAGCAGTTTACGCCAGGACACAGATACGCAGTATTTT
CDR3 protein: CASSLRQDTDTQYF
V gene: TRBV27
D gene: .
J gene: TRBJ2-3
clone size: .

CDR3 DNA: TGTGCCAGCAGCTTACTCGAGGGTTCTGGAAACACCATATATTTT
CDR3 protein: CASSLLEGSGNTIYF
V gene: TRBV7-9
D gene: .
J gene: TRBJ1-3
clone size: .

CDR3 DNA: TGTGCCAGCAGTTACTCTAACAGGGGGTTTCAGCCCCAGCATTTT
CDR3 protein: CASSYSNRGFQPQHF
V gene: TRBV6-5
D gene: TRBD1
J gene: TRBJ1-5
clone size: .

CDR3 DNA: TGTGCCAGCGCAGCGGTTCAGGAGACCCAGTACTTC
CDR3 protein: CASAAVQETQYF
V gene: TRBV6-5
D gene: .
J gene: TRBJ2-5
clone size: .

CDR3 DNA: TGCGCCAGCAGCTTATATTCGGAGGGGTCCTACGAGCAGTACTTC
CDR3 protein: CASSLYSEGSYEQYF
V gene: TRBV5-1
D gene: .
J gene: TRBJ2-7
clone size: .

CDR3 DNA: TGTGCCAGCAGCTTAGGAAGCCTTGGGACAGGGTCAATTCAGCCCCAGCATTTT
CDR3 protein: CASSLGSLGTGSIQPQHF
V gene: TRBV11-2
D gene: TRBD1
J gene: TRBJ1-5
clone size: once